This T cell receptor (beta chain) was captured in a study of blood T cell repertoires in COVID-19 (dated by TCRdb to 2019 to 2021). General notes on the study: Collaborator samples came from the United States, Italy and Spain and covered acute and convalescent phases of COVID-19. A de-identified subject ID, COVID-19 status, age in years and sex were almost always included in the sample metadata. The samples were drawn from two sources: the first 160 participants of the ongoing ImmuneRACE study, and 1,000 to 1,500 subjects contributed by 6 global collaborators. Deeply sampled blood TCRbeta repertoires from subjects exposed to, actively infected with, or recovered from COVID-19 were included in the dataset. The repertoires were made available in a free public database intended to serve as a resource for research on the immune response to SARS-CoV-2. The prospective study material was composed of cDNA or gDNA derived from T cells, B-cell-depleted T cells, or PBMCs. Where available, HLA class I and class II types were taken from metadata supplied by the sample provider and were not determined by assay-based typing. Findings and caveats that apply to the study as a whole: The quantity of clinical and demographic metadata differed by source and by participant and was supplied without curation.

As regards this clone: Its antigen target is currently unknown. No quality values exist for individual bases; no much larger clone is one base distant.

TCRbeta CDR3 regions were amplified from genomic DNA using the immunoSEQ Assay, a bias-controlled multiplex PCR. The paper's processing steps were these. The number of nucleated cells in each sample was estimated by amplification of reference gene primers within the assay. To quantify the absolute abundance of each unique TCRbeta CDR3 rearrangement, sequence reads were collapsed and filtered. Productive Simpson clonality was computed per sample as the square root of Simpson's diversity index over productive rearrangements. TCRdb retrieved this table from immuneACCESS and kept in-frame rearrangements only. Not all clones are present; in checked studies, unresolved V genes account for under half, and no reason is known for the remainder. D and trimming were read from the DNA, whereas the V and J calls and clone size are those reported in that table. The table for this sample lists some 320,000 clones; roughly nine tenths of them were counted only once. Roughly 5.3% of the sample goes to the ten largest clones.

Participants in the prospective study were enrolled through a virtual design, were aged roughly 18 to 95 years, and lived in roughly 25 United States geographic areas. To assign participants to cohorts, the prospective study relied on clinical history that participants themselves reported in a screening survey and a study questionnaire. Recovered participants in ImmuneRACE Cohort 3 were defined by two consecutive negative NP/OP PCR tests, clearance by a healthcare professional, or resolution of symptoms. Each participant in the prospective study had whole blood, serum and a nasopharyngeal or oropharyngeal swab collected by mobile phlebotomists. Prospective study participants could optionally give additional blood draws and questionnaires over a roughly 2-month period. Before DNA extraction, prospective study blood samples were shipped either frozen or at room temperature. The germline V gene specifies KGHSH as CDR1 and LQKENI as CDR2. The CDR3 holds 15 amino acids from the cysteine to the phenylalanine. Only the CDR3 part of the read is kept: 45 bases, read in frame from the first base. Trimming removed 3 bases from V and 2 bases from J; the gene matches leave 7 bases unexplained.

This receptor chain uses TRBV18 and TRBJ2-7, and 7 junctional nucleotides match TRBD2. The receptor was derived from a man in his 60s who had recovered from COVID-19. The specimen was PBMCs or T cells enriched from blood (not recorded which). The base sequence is TGTGCCAGCTCACCGATGCTAGCGGCCACCTACGAGCAGTACTTC. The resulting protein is CASSPMLAATYEQYF.